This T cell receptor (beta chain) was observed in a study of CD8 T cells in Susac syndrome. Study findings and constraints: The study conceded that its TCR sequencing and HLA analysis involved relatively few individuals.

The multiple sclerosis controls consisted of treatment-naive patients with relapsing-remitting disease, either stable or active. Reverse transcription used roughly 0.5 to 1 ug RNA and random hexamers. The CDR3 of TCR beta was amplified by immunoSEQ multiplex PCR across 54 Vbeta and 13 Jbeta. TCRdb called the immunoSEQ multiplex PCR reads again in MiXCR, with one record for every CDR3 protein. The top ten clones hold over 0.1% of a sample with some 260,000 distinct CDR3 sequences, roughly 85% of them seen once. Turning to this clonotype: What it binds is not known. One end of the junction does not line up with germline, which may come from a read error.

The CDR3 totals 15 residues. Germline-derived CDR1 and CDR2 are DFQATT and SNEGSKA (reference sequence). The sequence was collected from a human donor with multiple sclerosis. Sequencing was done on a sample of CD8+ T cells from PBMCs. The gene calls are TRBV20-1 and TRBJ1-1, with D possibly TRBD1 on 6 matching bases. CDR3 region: CSARGSLGGGTEAFF. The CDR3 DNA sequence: TGCAGTGCCAGAGGCTCCCTAGGGGGAGGCACTGAAGCTTTCTTT.